Detailed here is one T cell receptor beta chain. These data originate in a study of breast tumors, draining lymph nodes, adjacent tissues. Germline CDR1 is DFQATT and CDR2 is SNEGSKA (reference sequence). This CDR3 contains 18 residues. MiXCR, run by TCRdb on the multiplex PCR reads, gives a single entry per CDR3 protein. This repertoire shows about 230,000 distinct CDR3 sequences, approximately 31% found once; its top ten account for 1.4%. Samples came from axillary lymph nodes draining the breast cancer. Sequencing used axillary lymph node tissue. The sequence was collected from a female donor with breast cancer. Some clones in this sample may be carry-over from other donors' samples. This sequence joins TRBV20-1 and TRBJ2-3; 16 bases match TRBD2. The CDR3 bases are TGCAGAACCACCCCGGGACTAGCGGGAGGGGGCCCCACAGATACGCAGTATTTT. Its protein product is CRTTPGLAGGGPTDTQYF.